The T cell receptor beta chain described here comes from a study of molecular identifiers for immune sequencing clone quantification. Notes on the study in general: Whereas clones above 20 RNA copies held under 1% of naive-cell molecules, they held over 98% of effector molecules.

Naive CD8 T cells underwent sorting with the CD8+CD4-CCR7+CD45RA+ definition. This clonotype has ten or more counts. The target antigen is unknown. One entry per CDR3 protein results from TCRdb running MiXCR on the PCR reads. This table has 400,000 to 600,000 distinct CDR3 sequences, about 25% appearing once. Germline CDR1 is LGHNA and CDR2 is YSLEER. The ends were cut back, 1 base at V and 3 bases at J, with 11 bases in the middle. The CDR3 runs 15 residues. V is TRBV4-3 and J is TRBJ2-3, with D possibly matching TRBD2 (6 bases). This TCR came from a human donor in good health. Some libraries in this study had Jurkat cell RNA spiked in. Sequencing used naive CD8+ T cells from blood, with Jurkat cell RNA spiked in. Subset described: FACS-sorted CD8+CD4-CCR7+CD45RA+ naive T cells. CDR3 amino acids: CASSQVSRGTDTQYF. The CDR3 bases are TGCGCCAGCAGCCAAGTCAGCCGGGGGACAGATACGCAGTATTTT.